The 10 T cell receptor beta chains in this list originate from one sample, sequenced in a study of CD8 T cells in ankylosing spondylitis. TCRdb re-called the 5' RACE reads with MiXCR, one entry per CDR3 protein. The sample yields 40,000 to 50,000 distinct CDR3 sequences, around 2.8% seen once. The sequenced sample was blood, either unsorted or a sorted T cell fraction (not recorded which). The receptors here all came from a male donor with ankylosing spondylitis or in good health (not recorded which).

This clonotype has ten or more counts. The chain recombines TRBV9 with TRBJ2-2, with 10 bases identical to TRBD2. J gave up 6 bases and V 6 bases, and 5 bases lay outside the gene matches. Germline V lookup: CDR1 SGDLS, CDR2 YYNGEE. The CDR3 sequence is 14 residues long. The CDR3 protein is CASTSGRAAGELFF. DNA for the CDR3: TGTGCCAGCACAAGCGGGAGGGCCGCCGGGGAGCTGTTTTTT.

This clonotype was counted many times. V gene TRBV9 combines with J gene TRBJ2-1, with 8 bases lining up with TRBD2. The CDR3 covers 19 residues. Germline V gene data show CDR1 as SGDLS and CDR2 as YYNGEE. Trimming cost V 0 bases and J 9 bases; bases outside gene matches: 20. CDR3 loop: CASSVVSGVPTGGSSEQFF. The CDR3 DNA reads as TGTGCCAGCAGCGTAGTTTCAGGTGTACCTACGGGGGGGAGTAGTGAGCAGTTCTTC.

This clonotype was detected many times. This chain joins TRBV9 and TRBJ2-7, with unresolved D. This CDR3 is built from 15 residues. Trimming removed 0 bases at V and 5 bases at J, with 15 bases between. Germline V lookup: CDR1 SGDLS, CDR2 YYNGEE. CDR3 sequence (DNA): TGTGCCAGCAGCGTAGGGCAGAGACCTGACCACGAGCAGTACTTC. Its protein product is CASSVGQRPDHEQYF.

At least ten counts were recorded for this clonotype. V and J are TRBV9 and TRBJ2-7; a possible D gene is TRBD2 (6 bases). Between the trimmed V and J ends, which lost 3 bases and 6 bases, there was a span of 19 bases. Germline V gene data show CDR1 as SGDLS and CDR2 as YYNGEE. This CDR3 is 15 amino acids long. The CDR3 nucleotides are TGTGCCAGCAGCGAGAGTCCCGGGGCCGGGAGCGAGCAGTACTTC. Translated: CASSESPGAGSEQYF.

Many counts were recorded for this clonotype. The rearrangement links TRBV9 to TRBJ1-2; a possible D gene is TRBD1 (5 bases). The CDR3 has 13 amino acids. Germline values: CDR1 SGDLS, CDR2 YYNGEE. V was cut by 3 bases and J by 4 bases, with 10 bases left in between. The CDR3: CASSGDGGYGYTF. Here the CDR3 DNA reads TGTGCCAGCAGCGGGGACGGGGGCTATGGCTACACCTTC.

The chain joins TRBV9 to TRBJ1-1; D gene uncertain. Trimming left V 0 bases short and J 4 bases short, with 4 bases between. From germline, CDR1 is SGDLS and CDR2 YYNGEE. The CDR3 length is 12 residues. The CDR3 region has the DNA TGTGCCAGCAGCGTAGAGGTCACTGAAGCTTTCTTT. Protein: CASSVEVTEAFF.

This clonotype was counted many times. The chain is built from TRBV9 and TRBJ2-3; 15 bases fit TRBD2. The CDR3 has 18 residues. V dropped 2 bases and J dropped 4; count of bases not matched to a gene: 8. CDR1 SGDLS and CDR2 YYNGEE come from the germline V gene. As DNA, the CDR3 is TGTGCCAGCAGCGTGGGGACTAGCGGGAGGCCTGCGGCAGATACGCAGTATTTT. Residues: CASSVGTSGRPAADTQYF.

This clonotype was found many times. V usage is TRBV9 and J usage is TRBJ2-5; D gene ambiguous. The V gene's germline CDR1 is SGDLS and CDR2 YYNGEE. V was pared by 3 bases and J by 5 bases, with 11 bases between. The CDR3 is 13 amino acids. The CDR3 loop reads CASSADPRETQYF. The CDR3 coding sequence is TGTGCCAGCAGCGCAGACCCTAGGGAGACCCAGTACTTC.

There are many counts of this clonotype. The J gene is TRBJ1-1, the V gene TRBV9; TRBD1 matches at 9 bases. V dropped 3 bases and J dropped 7; count of bases not matched to a gene: 10. The CDR3 is made up of 15 amino acids. Per germline, CDR1 SGDLS and CDR2 YYNGEE. CDR3 sequence: CASSGTGAFSGEAFF. CDR3 bases: TGTGCCAGCAGCGGGACAGGGGCCTTTAGCGGTGAAGCTTTCTTT.

This clonotype was seen repeatedly, ten times or more. This chain connects TRBV9 to TRBJ1-5; D is possibly TRBD1 (5 bases). The length of the CDR3 is 14 residues. Germline V lookup: CDR1 SGDLS, CDR2 YYNGEE. V was shortened by 1 base and J by 7 bases, with 12 bases between the two germline ends. CDR3 loop: CASSVMAEGQPQHF. DNA for the CDR3: TGTGCCAGCAGCGTAATGGCAGAGGGGCAGCCCCAGCATTTT.